This TCR beta chain came from a study of T cells in localized non-small cell lung cancer (dated by TCRdb to 2018 to 2021). For the wider study: T cell repertoires of 200 to 250 early-stage NSCLC patients were analyzed, with tumors being compared against uninvolved tumor-adjacent lungs. Of the NSCLC patients, 120 to 150 were male and about a hundred were female, and the mean age was approximately 64 years. The cohort was made up of some 240 treatment-naive NSCLC patients whose localized lung tumors had been resected. The full study reports these points: A median of 57 of the top 100 tumor clones were detected in paired uninvolved adjacent lung, and 25 to 35 of these tumor clones were also found among the top 100 clones of the paired uninvolved adjacent lung. Uninvolved tumor-adjacent lung showed the highest T cell clonality, higher than tumor, which suggests more focused antigenic responses in the adjacent lung. Higher blood T cell density associated with longer overall survival, while higher adjacent-lung clonality associated with shorter survival. Since the design was exploratory, TCR variables were selected using unadjusted p-values with no false-discovery rate correction. Because multi-region sequencing of the tumors was not done, intratumor heterogeneity could not be ruled out.

In regard to this clone: What this receptor recognizes is not known. No much larger clone is present one base from it, and per-base qualities are unavailable.

Germline trimming: 0 bases from V, 8 bases from J; junction bases outside gene matches: 7. Inclusive of the bounding cysteine and phenylalanine, the CDR3 is 14 residues long. Only the CDR3 portion is preserved as DNA: 42 bases, with reading frame beginning at the first base. The germline V gene encodes CDR1 SGHDT and CDR2 YYEEEE. At diagnosis, tumor, uninvolved tumor-adjacent lung and peripheral blood were collected and then preserved as a mix of FFPE and fresh-frozen material. For TCR repertoire profiling, the blood samples were analyzed as peripheral blood mononuclear cells. TCR beta CDR3 regions were sequenced from DNA using the immunoSEQ Assay. In the source study's methods: To compute T cell density, TCR beta template counts were normalized to usable DNA, which was estimated by amplifying housekeeping genes. Richness was estimated using the preseqR package, with extrapolation to 400,000 templates for PBMC samples and to 120,000 templates for tissue samples. Clonality was calculated as one minus Pielou's evenness. To identify tissue-enriched TCRs, differential abundance testing was run on productive amino-acid clonotypes with a minimum total count of 5 and an alpha of 0.1. The Jaccard Index and the Morisita Overlap Index were used to measure repertoire overlap between compartments. GLIPH clustered TCR beta CDR3s with public tetramer-defined viral CDR3s; viral motifs required at least three viral sequences plus V-gene enrichment. Entries here come from immuneACCESS through TCRdb and include only in-frame sequences with V and J called. Some clones fail to appear in such tables; in the studies checked, an unresolved V gene covers under half of the shortfall, and the cause of the remainder is unknown. V, J and clone size are those of that table, while D and trimming were read from the DNA. The sample includes about 25,000 clones, with about 88% observed a single time. Clones ranked in the top ten supply around an eighth of the sample.

Sequencing was performed on peripheral blood, taken before any cancer treatment. Rearrangement joined TRBV5-6 to TRBJ1-2; TRBD1 aligns with 7 central bases. The TCR originated in a female donor over 55 with stage I lung adenocarcinoma. DNA sequence: TGTGCCAGCAGCTTGGTGGAGGGGGCGGGAGGCTACACCTTC. It codes for CASSLVEGAGGYTF.